This TCR beta chain was documented in a study of identical twins. Study results and caveats: The study drew conclusions from cross-sectional statistical analysis, not from following the same donors. Analyses based on zero insertions could be partly confounded by invariant MAIT and iNKT cells. Cord blood beta clonotypes that were abundant carried fewer insertions, and memory repertoires showed no such trend.

This clonotype was recorded a few times. The antigen is undetermined. TCRdb re-analysed the 5' RACE reads in MiXCR, keeping a single row per CDR3 protein. The sample holds about 530,000 distinct CDR3 sequences, approximately 20% seen once. This CDR3 has 15 residues. V was pared by 5 bases and J by 5 bases, with 19 bases between. These data were likewise used in another study, on yellow fever vaccine responses in identical twins.

Sample: CD4+ T cells sorted from blood. The TCR comes from a young woman in good health. The chain carries TRBV12-3 or TRBV12-4 and TRBJ2-7; D ambiguous. DNA of the CDR3: TGTGCCAGCAGTATCCAGGACGGATTACTGCACGAGCAGTACTTC. It yields the protein CASSIQDGLLHEQYF.